This entry describes one TCR beta chain. The entry originates in a study of blood T cell repertoires in COVID-19. V lost 5 bases, J lost 3 bases, and 1 base stayed unmatched. Germline values: CDR1 SNHLY, CDR2 FYNNEI. CDR3 size: 13 residues. Libraries were prepared by immunoSEQ multiplex PCR; TCRdb keeps only in-frame clonotypes and omits some of them. In the table there are tens of thousands of clones, roughly nine tenths of which are singletons. V and J are TRBV2 and TRBJ1-2; 9 bases are shared with TRBD1. The sequence derives from an older man in a cohort sampled during active COVID-19. Sequenced: peripheral blood. The CDR3 loop is CASSWTGDYGYTF. The CDR3 nucleotides read TGTGCCAGCAGTTGGACAGGGGACTATGGCTACACCTTC.